This T cell receptor (beta chain) originates from a study of beta chain features in type 1 diabetes. Trimming stripped 8 bases from V and 0 bases from J, with 10 bases between. The CDR3 covers 13 residues. Germline assignment: CDR1 ENHRY and CDR2 SYGVKD. This clone was seen only a few times. Isolation of CD4+ naive, central memory, regulatory and stem cell-like memory cells was achieved by sorting via CD45RO/CCR7/CD25/CD127/CD95/CD27. Once sorted, every population was more than 95% pure. The study reverse transcribed the entire isolated RNA, so it sequenced expressed TCRB transcripts. Sequenced by immunoSEQ multiplex PCR; TCRdb stores in-frame clones only, minus some. The table shows fewer than 900,000 clones, with under 20% occurring only once.

The specimen sequenced was naive CD4+ T cells from blood. The source of this sequence is a woman between 18 and 29 years old in good health. This chain connects TRBV10-3 to TRBJ1-2; possibly TRBD1 for D (5 bases). The CDR3 here is CAIQGKTNYGYTF. CDR3 DNA: TGTGCCATCCAGGGAAAGACTAACTATGGCTACACCTTC.